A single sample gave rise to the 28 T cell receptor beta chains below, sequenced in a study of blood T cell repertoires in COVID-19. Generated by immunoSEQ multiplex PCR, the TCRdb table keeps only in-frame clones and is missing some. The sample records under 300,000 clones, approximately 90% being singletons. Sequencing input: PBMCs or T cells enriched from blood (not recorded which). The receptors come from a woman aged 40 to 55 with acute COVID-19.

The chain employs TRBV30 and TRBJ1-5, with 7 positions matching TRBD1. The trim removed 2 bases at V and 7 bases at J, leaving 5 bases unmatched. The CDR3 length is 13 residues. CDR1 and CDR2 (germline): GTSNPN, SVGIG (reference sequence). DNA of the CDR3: TGTGCCTGGAGTACACAGGGGCAACAGCCCCAGCATTTT. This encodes CAWSTQGQQPQHF.

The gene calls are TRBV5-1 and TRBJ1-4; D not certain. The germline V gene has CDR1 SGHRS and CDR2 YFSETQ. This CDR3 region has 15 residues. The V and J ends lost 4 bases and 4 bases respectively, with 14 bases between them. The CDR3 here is CASSPSWRINEKLFF. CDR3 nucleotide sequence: TGCGCCAGCAGCCCAAGTTGGAGGATTAATGAAAAACTGTTTTTT.

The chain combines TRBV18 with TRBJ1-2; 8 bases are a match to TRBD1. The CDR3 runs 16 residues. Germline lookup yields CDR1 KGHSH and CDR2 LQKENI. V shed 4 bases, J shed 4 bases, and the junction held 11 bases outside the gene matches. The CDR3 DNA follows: TGTGCCAGCTCACTAGACGGGACAGGAAAAACCTATGGCTACACCTTC. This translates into CASSLDGTGKTYGYTF.

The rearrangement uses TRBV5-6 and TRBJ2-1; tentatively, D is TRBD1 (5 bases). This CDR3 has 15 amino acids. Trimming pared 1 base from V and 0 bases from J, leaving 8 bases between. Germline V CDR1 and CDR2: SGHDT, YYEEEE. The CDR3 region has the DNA TGTGCCAGCAGCTTGAGGGGTAGCTCCTACAATGAGCAGTTCTTC. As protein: CASSLRGSSYNEQFF.

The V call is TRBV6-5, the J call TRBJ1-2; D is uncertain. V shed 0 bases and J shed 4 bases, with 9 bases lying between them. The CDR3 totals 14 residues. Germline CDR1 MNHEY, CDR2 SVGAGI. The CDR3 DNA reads TGTGCCAGCAGTTACTCGCGGGGAGGCTATGGCTACACCTTC. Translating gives CASSYSRGGYGYTF.

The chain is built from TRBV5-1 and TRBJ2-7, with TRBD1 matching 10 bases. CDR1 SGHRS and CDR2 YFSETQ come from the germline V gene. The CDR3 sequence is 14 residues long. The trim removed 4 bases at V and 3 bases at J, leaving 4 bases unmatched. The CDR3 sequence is CASSPRTGGYEQYF. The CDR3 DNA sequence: TGCGCCAGCAGCCCTCGGACAGGGGGCTACGAGCAGTACTTC.

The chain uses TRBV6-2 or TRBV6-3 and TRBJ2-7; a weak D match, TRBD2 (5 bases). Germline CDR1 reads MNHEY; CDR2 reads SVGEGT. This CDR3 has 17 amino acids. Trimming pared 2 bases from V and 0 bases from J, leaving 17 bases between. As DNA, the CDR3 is TGTGCCAGCAGTTACGAGGCTAGCCGAAAACTCTCCTACGAGCAGTACTTC. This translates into CASSYEASRKLSYEQYF.

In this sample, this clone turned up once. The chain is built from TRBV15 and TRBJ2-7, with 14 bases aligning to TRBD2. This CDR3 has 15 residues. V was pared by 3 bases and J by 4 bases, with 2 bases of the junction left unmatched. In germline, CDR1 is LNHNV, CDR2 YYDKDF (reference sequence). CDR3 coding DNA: TGTGCCACCAGCAGGGGACTAGCGGGGGATTACGAGCAGTACTTC. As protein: CATSRGLAGDYEQYF.

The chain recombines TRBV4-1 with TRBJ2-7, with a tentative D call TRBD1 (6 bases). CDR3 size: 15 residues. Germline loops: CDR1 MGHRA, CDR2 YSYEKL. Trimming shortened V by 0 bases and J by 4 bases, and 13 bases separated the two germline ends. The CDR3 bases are TGCGCCAGCAGCCAAGAGGAACAGGGTGGGTACGAGCAGTACTTC. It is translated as CASSQEEQGGYEQYF.

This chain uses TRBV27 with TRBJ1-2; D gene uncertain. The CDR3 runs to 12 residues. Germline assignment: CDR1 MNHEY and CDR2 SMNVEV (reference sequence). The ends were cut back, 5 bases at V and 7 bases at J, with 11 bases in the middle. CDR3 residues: CASSTLGSGYTF. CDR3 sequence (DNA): TGTGCCAGCAGTACCCTCGGGTCTGGCTACACCTTC.

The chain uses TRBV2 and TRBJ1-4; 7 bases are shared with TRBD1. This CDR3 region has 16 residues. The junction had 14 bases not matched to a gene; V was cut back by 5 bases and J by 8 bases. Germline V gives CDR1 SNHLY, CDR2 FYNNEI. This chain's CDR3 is CASSTVIQGIQEKLFF. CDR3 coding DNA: TGTGCCAGCAGTACAGTAATACAGGGGATTCAGGAAAAACTGTTTTTT.

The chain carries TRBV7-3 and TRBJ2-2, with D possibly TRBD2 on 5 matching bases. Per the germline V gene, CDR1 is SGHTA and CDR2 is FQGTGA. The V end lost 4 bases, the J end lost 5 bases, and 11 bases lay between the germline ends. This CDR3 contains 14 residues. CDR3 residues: CASSSDWETGELFF. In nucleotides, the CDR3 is TGTGCCAGCAGCTCGGACTGGGAAACCGGGGAGCTGTTTTTT.

The CDR3, as DNA: TGTGCCAGCAGCTTAGTGGGCAGTGTATCGGCTTTCTTT. Translated, it gives CASSLVGSVSAFF. The chain links TRBV7-9 to TRBJ1-1, with D unclear. The CDR3 runs 13 residues. The germline CDR1 and CDR2 sequences are SEHNR and FQNEAQ (reference sequence). Trimming took off 1 base at V and 11 bases at J, with 14 bases between the two ends. The full variable domain, completed using reference TRBV7-9 and TRBJ1-1, is DTGVSQNPRHKITKRGQNVTFRCDPISEHNRLYWYRQTLGQGPEFLTYFQNEAQLEKSRLLSDRFSAERPKGSFSTLEIQRTEQGDSAMYLCASSLVGSVSAFFGQGTRLTVV.

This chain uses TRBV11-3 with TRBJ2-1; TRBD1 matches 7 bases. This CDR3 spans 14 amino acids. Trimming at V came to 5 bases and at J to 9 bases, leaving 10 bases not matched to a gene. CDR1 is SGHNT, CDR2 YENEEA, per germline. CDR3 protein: CASSRRTGVSEQFF. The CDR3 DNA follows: TGTGCCAGCAGCCGGAGAACAGGGGTCAGTGAGCAGTTCTTC.

CDR3 in DNA: TGTGCCACCACTGGACAAGCTAATCAGCCCCAGCATTTT. It encodes CATTGQANQPQHF. V gene TRBV24-1 combines with J gene TRBJ1-5; D might be TRBD1 (5 bases). V gave up 8 bases and J gave up 4 bases, with 11 bases separating them. CDR3 size: 13 residues. Germline assignment: CDR1 KGHDR and CDR2 SFDVKD.

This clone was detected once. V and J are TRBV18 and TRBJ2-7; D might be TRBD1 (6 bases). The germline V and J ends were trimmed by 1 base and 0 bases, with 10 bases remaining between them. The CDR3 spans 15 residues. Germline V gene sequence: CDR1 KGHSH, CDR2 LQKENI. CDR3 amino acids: CASSPQGVSSYEQYF. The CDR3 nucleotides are TGTGCCAGCTCACCACAGGGGGTCTCCTCCTACGAGCAGTACTTC.

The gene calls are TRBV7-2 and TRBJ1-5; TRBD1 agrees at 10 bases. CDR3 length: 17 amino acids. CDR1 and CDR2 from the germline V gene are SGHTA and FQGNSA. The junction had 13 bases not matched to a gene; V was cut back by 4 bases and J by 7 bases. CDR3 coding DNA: TGTGCCAGCAGCTCAAGTTTGGGACAGGGGCGTAGGCAGCCCCAGCATTTT. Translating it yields CASSSSLGQGRRQPQHF.

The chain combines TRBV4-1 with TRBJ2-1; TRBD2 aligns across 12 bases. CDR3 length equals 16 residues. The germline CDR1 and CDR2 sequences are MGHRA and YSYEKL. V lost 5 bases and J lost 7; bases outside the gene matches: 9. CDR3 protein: CASSGRTSGGINEQFF. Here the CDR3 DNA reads TGCGCCAGCAGCGGACGTACTAGCGGGGGGATTAATGAGCAGTTCTTC.

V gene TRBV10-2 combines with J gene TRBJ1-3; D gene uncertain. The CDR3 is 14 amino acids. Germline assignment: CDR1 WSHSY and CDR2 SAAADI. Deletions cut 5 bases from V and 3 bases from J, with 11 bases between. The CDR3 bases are TGCGCCAGCAGTAGAGGACTAGATGGAAACACCATATATTTT. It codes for CASSRGLDGNTIYF.

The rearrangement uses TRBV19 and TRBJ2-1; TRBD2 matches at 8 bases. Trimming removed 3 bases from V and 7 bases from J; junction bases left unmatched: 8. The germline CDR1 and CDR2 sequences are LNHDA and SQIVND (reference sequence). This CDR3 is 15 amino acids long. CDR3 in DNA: TGTGCCAGTAGTATGCAGTCGGGGGGGCGGAATGAGCAGTTCTTC. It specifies CASSMQSGGRNEQFF.

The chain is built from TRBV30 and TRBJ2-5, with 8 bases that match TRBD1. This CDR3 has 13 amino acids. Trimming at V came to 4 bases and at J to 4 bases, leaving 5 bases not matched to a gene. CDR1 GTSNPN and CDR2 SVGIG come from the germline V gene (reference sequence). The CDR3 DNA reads TGTGCCTGGAAGGCAGGGGGCCTAGAGACCCAGTACTTC. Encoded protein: CAWKAGGLETQYF.

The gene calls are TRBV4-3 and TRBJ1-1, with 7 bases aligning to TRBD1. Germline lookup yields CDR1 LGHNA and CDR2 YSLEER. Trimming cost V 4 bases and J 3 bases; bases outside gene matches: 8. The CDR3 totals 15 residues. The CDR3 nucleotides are TGCGCCAGCAGCCGGGACAGTGGAAGATACACTGAAGCTTTCTTT. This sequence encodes CASSRDSGRYTEAFF.

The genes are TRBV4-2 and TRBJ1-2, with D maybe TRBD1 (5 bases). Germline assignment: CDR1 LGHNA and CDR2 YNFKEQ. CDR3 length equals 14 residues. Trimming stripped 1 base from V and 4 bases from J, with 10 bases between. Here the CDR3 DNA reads TGTGCCAGCAGCCAAGCGGACACGCTCTATGGCTACACCTTC. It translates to CASSQADTLYGYTF.

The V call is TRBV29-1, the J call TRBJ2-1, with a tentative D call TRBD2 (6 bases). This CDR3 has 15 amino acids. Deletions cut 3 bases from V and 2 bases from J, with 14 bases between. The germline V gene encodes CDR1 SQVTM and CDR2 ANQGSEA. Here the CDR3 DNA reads TGCAGCGTTGACGGGTTAGCGGTAACCTACAATGAGCAGTTCTTC. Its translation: CSVDGLAVTYNEQFF.

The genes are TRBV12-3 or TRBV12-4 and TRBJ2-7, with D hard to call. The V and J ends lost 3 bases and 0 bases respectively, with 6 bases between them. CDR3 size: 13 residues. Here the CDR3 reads CASSFAVSYEQYF. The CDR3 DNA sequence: TGTGCCAGCAGTTTCGCAGTCTCCTACGAGCAGTACTTC.

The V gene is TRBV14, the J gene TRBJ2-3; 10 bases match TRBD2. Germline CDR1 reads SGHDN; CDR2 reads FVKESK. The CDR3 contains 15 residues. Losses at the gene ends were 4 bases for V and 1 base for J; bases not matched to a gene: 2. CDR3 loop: CASSRGLAGTDTQYF. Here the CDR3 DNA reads TGTGCCAGCAGCCGCGGACTAGCGGGCACAGATACGCAGTATTTT. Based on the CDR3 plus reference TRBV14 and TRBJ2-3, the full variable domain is EAGVTQFPSHSVIEKGQTVTLRCDPISGHDNLYWYRRVMGKEIKFLLHFVKESKQDESGMPNNRFLAERTGGTYSTLKVQPAELEDSGVYFCASSRGLAGTDTQYFGPGTRLTVL.

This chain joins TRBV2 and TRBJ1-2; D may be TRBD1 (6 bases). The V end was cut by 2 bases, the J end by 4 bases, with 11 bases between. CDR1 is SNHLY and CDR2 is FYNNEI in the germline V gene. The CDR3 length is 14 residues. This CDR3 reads CASSEFQGTYGYTF. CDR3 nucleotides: TGTGCCAGCAGTGAATTTCAGGGGACCTATGGCTACACCTTC.

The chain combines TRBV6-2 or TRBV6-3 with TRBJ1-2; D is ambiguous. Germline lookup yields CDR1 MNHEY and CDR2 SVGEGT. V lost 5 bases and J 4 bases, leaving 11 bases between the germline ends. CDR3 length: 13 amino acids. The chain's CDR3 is CASSRGVSYGYTF. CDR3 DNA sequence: TGTGCCAGCAGTCGCGGGGTCAGCTATGGCTACACCTTC.